The entry below gives a single TCR beta chain sequence along with its context. This specimen comes from a study of blood T cell repertoires in COVID-19. The wider study: The origin of the acute and convalescent COVID-19 samples was the United States, Italy and Spain.

Enrolled through a virtual design, the participants were between about 18 and 100 years of age and came from some 25 US areas. Repertoires were generated with immunoSEQ multiplex PCR, while TCRdb's copy carries only in-frame clones and drops some. The table lists some 490,000 clones, roughly nine tenths of them singletons, with 8% to 9.5% in the top ten. V was pared by 1 base and J by 4 bases, with 6 bases of the junction left unmatched. The V gene's germline CDR1 is SGHTA and CDR2 FQGNSA. The CDR3 is 16 residues long. This sequence originates from a woman aged 55-69 years who had recovered from COVID-19. Sequenced input: PBMCs or T cells enriched from blood (not recorded which). The V gene is TRBV7-2, the J gene TRBJ2-2, with 7 bases that match TRBD2. CDR3 in amino acids: CASSLVHRTSTGELFF. In DNA, the CDR3 is TGTGCCAGCAGCTTAGTTCACAGGACTAGCACCGGGGAGCTGTTTTTT. The entire variable domain, with the rest obtained from reference TRBV7-2 and TRBJ2-2, is as follows: GAGVSQSPSNKVTEKGKDVELRCDPISGHTALYWYRQSLGQGLEFLIYFQGNSAPDKSGLPSDRFSAERTGGSVSTLTIQRTQQEDSAVYLCASSLVHRTSTGELFFGEGSRLTVL.